This TCR beta chain was identified in a study of blood T cell repertoires in COVID-19. V lost 4 bases and J lost 0, with 17 bases in between. CDR1 and CDR2 from the germline V gene are SGHRS and YFSETQ. The CDR3 length is 17 residues. The data were produced by immunoSEQ multiplex PCR, yet TCRdb's version contains in-frame clones alone and is incomplete. The table has 270,000 or so clones, approximately 91% seen once. This clone was counted only a few times. The chain is built from TRBV5-1 and TRBJ2-1; possibly TRBD1 for D (6 bases). Material for sequencing was peripheral blood. This receptor was identified in a woman aged 40 to 50 who had recovered from COVID-19. The CDR3 DNA sequence: TGCGCCAGCAGCGGGACATCCCGCGGCAGCTCCTACAATGAGCAGTTCTTC. The encoded protein is CASSGTSRGSSYNEQFF.